The T cell receptor beta chain described here comes from a study of tissue T cells after allogeneic stem cell transplantation. To note about this clone: Gene names and germline refer to mouse. The CDR3 end is not reached by the read, which stops 1 residue before it; the germline J gene fills it in.

The time point is: mouse harvest day 14 after allogeneic transplant. Each mouse received 10^7 T-cell-depleted marrow cells plus 10^6 splenic CD5+ T cells by tail vein. Tissues came from B6→BALB/c major-mismatch GVHD mice at day 7 or 14. Generated by immunoSEQ multiplex PCR, the TCRdb table keeps only in-frame clones and is missing some. The table shows 4,000 to 4,500 clones, with less than 50% occurring only once. The CDR3 totals 16 residues. Unmatched junction bases numbered 2, after V lost 0 bases and J lost 0 bases. In germline, CDR1 is KGHPV, CDR2 FQNQEV (reference sequence). Sequenced: lymph node tissue. This chain joins TRBV26 and TRBJ2-4; 8 bases agree with TRBD2. The source of this sequence is a female BALB/c mouse given C57BL/6 T cells with graft-versus-host disease after an allogeneic hematopoietic cell transplant. The CDR3 is CASSLSGGPSQNTLYF. The sequenced CDR3 bases are TGTGCCAGCAGTCTGTCGGGGGGGCCGAGTCAAAACACCTTGTAC.